One TCR beta chain is described in this entry. Per the study methods: Researchers report that nucleated cell counts were estimated from reference gene primer amplification. Data came from immunoSEQ multiplex PCR; TCRdb stores just in-frame clones and leaves some out. That table furnishes V, J and clone size, whereas the DNA furnished D and trimming. The sample shows under 100,000 clones, over 85% of them seen only once. This CDR3 spans 16 amino acids. Germline CDR1 and CDR2: MRHNA and SNTAGT. V lost 0 bases and J lost 5, with 16 bases in between. This record comes from a study of blood T cell repertoires in COVID-19.

This receptor was taken from a man aged 45-60 years with active COVID-19. V is TRBV6-4 and J is TRBJ1-2; no clear D. The sequencing sample was made of peripheral blood. The CDR3 loop reads CASSDSEEKNIYGYTF. The DNA for the CDR3 is TGTGCCAGCAGTGACTCAGAGGAGAAGAACATTTATGGCTACACCTTC.